The 28 T cell receptor beta chains below come from one sample, sequenced in a study of T cells in Graves' hyperthyroidism and ophthalmopathy. Researchers took RNA transcripts and amplified the TCR beta CDR3 regions from them. HTBI primers were the set used in a first-round RT-PCR of the TCR CDR3. TCRdb re-derived calls from the multiplex PCR reads in MiXCR, one entry per CDR3 protein. The data contain over 450,000 distinct CDR3 sequences, around 14% of them singletons. The sequencing sample was made of blood. The receptors derive from a young woman with Graves' hyperthyroidism.

This clonotype was picked up many times. The gene calls are TRBV5-1 and TRBJ1-1; D is ambiguous. The CDR3 is made up of 14 amino acids. CDR1 is SGHRS and CDR2 is YFSETQ in the germline V gene. Deletions cut 0 bases from V and 4 bases from J, with 10 bases between. DNA of the CDR3: TGCGCCAGCAGCTTGGCCTCGGCCCCCACTGAAGCTTTCTTT. Its protein is CASSLASAPTEAFF.

This clonotype was counted many times. The chain couples TRBV30 to TRBJ1-2; D possibly corresponds to TRBD1 (5 bases). This CDR3 has 14 residues. V was trimmed by 0 bases and J by 1 base, leaving 9 bases between them. Germline lookup yields CDR1 GTSNPN and CDR2 SVGIG (reference sequence). CDR3 residues: CAWSVQGLNYGYTF. The CDR3 DNA sequence: TGTGCCTGGAGTGTCCAGGGCCTTAACTATGGCTACACCTTC.

This clonotype was picked up many times. V is TRBV12-3 or TRBV12-4 and J is TRBJ2-3, with TRBD2 matching 14 bases. CDR3 length equals 17 residues. V was clipped by 4 bases and J by 1 base; unmatched bases: 4. The CDR3 DNA reads TGTGCCAGCAGTTGGACTAGCGGGAGGACTGGCACAGATACGCAGTATTTT. Its protein product is CASSWTSGRTGTDTQYF.

The chain employs TRBV11-2 and TRBJ2-4; 8 bases line up with TRBD2. The CDR3 totals 15 residues. J lost 8 bases, V lost 8 bases, and 14 bases had no gene match. CDR1 and CDR2 (germline): SGHAT, FQNNGV. This CDR3 is CASRPLRGAKHIQYF. The CDR3 coding sequence is TGTGCCAGCCGACCATTGCGGGGGGCTAAGCACATTCAGTACTTC.

This clonotype was seen repeatedly, ten times or more. The chain has TRBV30 and TRBJ2-7, with 12 bases identical to TRBD2. Germline V gene data show CDR1 as GTSNPN and CDR2 as SVGIG (reference sequence). The junction had 3 bases not matched to a gene; V was cut back by 3 bases and J by 0 bases. The CDR3 contains 15 residues. The CDR3 is CAWRLTSGSSYEQYF. The CDR3 nucleotides read TGTGCCTGGAGGTTGACTAGCGGGAGCTCCTACGAGCAGTACTTC.

The CDR3 loop reads CASSQEVTGLAGNTGELFF. CDR3 in DNA: TGCGCCAGCAGCCAAGAAGTAACCGGGCTAGCGGGTAACACCGGGGAGCTGTTTTTT. The V gene is TRBV4-1, the J gene TRBJ2-2, with 8 nucleotides matching TRBD2. The CDR3 is 19 residues long. The junction had 11 bases not matched to a gene; V was cut back by 0 bases and J by 2 bases. CDR1 MGHRA and CDR2 YSYEKL come from the germline V gene.

This clonotype has more than one count but fewer than ten. This chain joins TRBV11-2 and TRBJ2-3; 11 nucleotides match TRBD2. V lost 8 bases to trimming and J lost 4 bases; unmatched junction nucleotides: 11. Germline V gene data show CDR1 as SGHAT and CDR2 as FQNNGV. This CDR3 has 16 residues. The DNA for the CDR3 is TGTGCCAGCCGCAGGGGTACTAGCGGGAGTGCAGATACGCAGTATTTT. Its translation: CASRRGTSGSADTQYF.

In this sample, this clonotype turned up many times. This chain connects TRBV19 to TRBJ1-2; D might be TRBD1 (6 bases). The CDR3 runs 16 residues. Trimming cost V 3 bases and J 2 bases, with 16 bases left between them. CDR1 and CDR2 from the germline V gene are LNHDA and SQIVND (reference sequence). CDR3: CASSMWDKGSNYGYTF. CDR3 bases: TGTGCCAGTAGTATGTGGGACAAGGGATCAAACTATGGCTACACCTTC. The full variable domain, completed using reference TRBV19 and TRBJ1-2, is DGGITQSPKYLFRKEGQNVTLSCEQNLNHDAMYWYRQDPGQGLRLIYYSQIVNDFQKGDIAEGYSVSREKKESFPLTVTSAQKNPTAFYLCASSMWDKGSNYGYTFGSGTRLTVV.

This clonotype has at least ten counts. V is TRBV7-8 and J is TRBJ2-1; D uncertain. CDR3 size: 14 residues. V was trimmed by 6 bases and J by 2 bases, leaving 11 bases between them. CDR1 SGHVS and CDR2 FQNEAQ come from the germline V gene. The CDR3 loop is CASSPGFAYNEQFF. The CDR3 bases are TGTGCCAGCAGTCCTGGATTTGCCTACAATGAGCAGTTCTTC.

This clonotype was detected many times. The chain links TRBV9 to TRBJ2-7, with a possible D match to TRBD2 (5 bases). CDR1 is SGDLS, CDR2 YYNGEE, per germline. This CDR3 contains 14 residues. With 4 bases removed from V and 2 bases from J, the gap between germline ends came to 13 bases. The DNA for the CDR3 is TGTGCCAGCAGCCCCCGGGATAGTCCCTACGAGCAGTACGTC. Translated: CASSPRDSPYEQYV.

The V call is TRBV30, the J call TRBJ1-5; D not resolved. The germline V gene encodes CDR1 GTSNPN and CDR2 SVGIG (reference sequence). The CDR3 contains 15 residues. With 0 bases removed from V and 1 base from J, the gap between germline ends came to 10 bases. The CDR3 nucleotides are TGTGCCTGGAGTGTAGGGAGCGGGAGCAATCAGCCCCAGCATTTT. It yields the protein CAWSVGSGSNQPQHF.

CDR3 coding DNA: TGCGCCAGCAGCTTGGGGGACGGGAGAGGCTACAATGAGCAGTTCTTC. It specifies CASSLGDGRGYNEQFF. The V and J genes are TRBV5-1 and TRBJ2-1; D may be TRBD2 (6 bases). From germline, CDR1 is SGHRS and CDR2 YFSETQ. V was cut by 0 bases and J by 3 bases, with 13 bases left in between. CDR3 length equals 16 residues.

In regard to this clonotype: One junction end disagrees with the germline gene, perhaps due to a read error. V is TRBV12-3 or TRBV12-4 and J is TRBJ1-5; D is unclear. This CDR3 has 12 residues. CDR3 coding DNA: TGTGCCAGCAGCCCGGCGGGTCAGTCCCAGCATTTT. It encodes CASSPAGQSQHF.

At least ten counts were recorded for this clonotype. The V gene is TRBV13, the J gene TRBJ2-1, with 14 bases lining up with TRBD2. The CDR3 contains 15 residues. Germline V gives CDR1 PRHDT, CDR2 FYEKMQ (reference sequence). V dropped 5 bases and J dropped 6; count of bases not matched to a gene: 3. CDR3 residues: CASSGGLAGGNEQFF. The CDR3 nucleotides are TGTGCCAGCAGCGGCGGACTAGCGGGAGGCAATGAGCAGTTCTTC. Full variable domain (outside the CDR3, taken from reference TRBV13 and TRBJ2-1): AAGVIQSPRHLIKEKRETATLKCYPIPRHDTVYWYQQGPGQDPQFLISFYEKMQSDKGSIPDRFSAQQFSDYHSELNMSSLELGDSALYFCASSGGLAGGNEQFFGPGTRLTVL.

A few counts support this clonotype. The gene calls are TRBV5-1 and TRBJ2-5; possibly TRBD2 for D (5 bases). The CDR3 runs 14 residues. CDR1 is SGHRS and CDR2 is YFSETQ in the germline V gene. V was clipped by 4 bases and J by 4 bases, with 14 bases between them. The CDR3 DNA reads as TGCGCCAGCAGCAGATCACGGGAAGGAGAGACCCAGTACTTC. Encoded protein: CASSRSREGETQYF.

The chain combines TRBV20-1 with TRBJ2-1; maybe TRBD2 (6 bases). With 2 bases removed from V and 0 bases from J, the gap between germline ends came to 11 bases. Germline V gene data show CDR1 as DFQATT and CDR2 as SNEGSKA (reference sequence). The CDR3 runs 15 residues. CDR3 sequence (DNA): TGCAGTGCTAGACGCGGGGTGAGCTCCTACAATGAGCAGTTCTTC. Its translation is CSARRGVSSYNEQFF.

J is TRBJ1-2 and V is TRBV4-1; possible D gene TRBD1, 6 bases. Trimming removed 3 bases at V and 7 bases at J, with 21 bases between. Germline V gene sequence: CDR1 MGHRA, CDR2 YSYEKL. The CDR3 covers 16 residues. The CDR3 bases are TGCGCCAGCAGCCACCCCCCCTGGGGGCAGGGAGGTGGCTACACCTTC. Amino acids: CASSHPPWGQGGGYTF.

This clonotype occurred a few times. The gene calls are TRBV5-1 and TRBJ2-7; 9 bases map to TRBD2. This CDR3 spans 14 amino acids. Losses at the gene ends were 5 bases for V and 0 bases for J; bases not matched to a gene: 3. Germline V lookup: CDR1 SGHRS, CDR2 YFSETQ. CDR3 DNA: TGCGCCAGCAGACGTAGCGGGAGCTCCTACGAGCAGTACTTC. This codes for CASRRSGSSYEQYF.

In its sample, this clonotype was seen a few times. The chain links TRBV9 to TRBJ1-1; D gene uncertain. Trimming took off 0 bases at V and 6 bases at J, with 9 bases between the two ends. Per the germline V gene, CDR1 is SGDLS and CDR2 is YYNGEE. The CDR3 covers 13 residues. The CDR3 sequence is CASSVDFNAEAFF. CDR3 DNA: TGTGCCAGCAGCGTAGATTTCAATGCTGAAGCTTTCTTT.

This clonotype has ten or more counts. This chain connects TRBV2 to TRBJ2-7; D unclear. The CDR3 extends over 11 amino acids. CDR1 is SNHLY and CDR2 is FYNNEI in the germline V gene. Between the trimmed V and J ends, which lost 3 bases and 2 bases, there was a span of 2 bases. CDR3 in DNA: TGTGCCAGCAGTGAGACCTACGAGCAGTACTTC. Its protein is CASSETYEQYF.

This clonotype occurred many times. The rearrangement links TRBV2 to TRBJ1-5, with 7 bases aligning to TRBD1. The CDR3 runs to 15 residues. The V segment lost 7 bases and the J segment 3 bases; nucleotides outside the gene matches: 9. Germline CDR1 SNHLY, CDR2 FYNNEI. CDR3 in amino acids: CASTEEGAFNQPQHF. For the CDR3, the DNA is TGTGCCAGCACCGAAGAGGGGGCCTTCAATCAGCCCCAGCATTTT. Variable domain in full (rest from reference TRBV2 and TRBJ1-5): EPEVTQTPSHQVTQMGQEVILRCVPISNHLYFYWYRQILGQKVEFLVSFYNNEISEKSEIFDDQFSVERPDGSNFTLKIRSTKLEDSAMYFCASTEEGAFNQPQHFGDGTRLSIL.

This clonotype has at least ten counts. V usage is TRBV5-1 and J usage is TRBJ2-1, with 9 nucleotides matching TRBD2. The CDR3 extends over 19 amino acids. CDR1 is SGHRS and CDR2 is YFSETQ in the germline V gene. V lost 4 bases and J lost 6; bases outside the gene matches: 20. CDR3 in DNA: TGCGCCAGCAGCACCCCGACTAGCGGAGCCGCTTTGACCCTCAATGAGCAGTTCTTC. Translating it yields CASSTPTSGAALTLNEQFF.

Many counts were recorded for this clonotype. The chain recombines TRBV30 with TRBJ2-2, with D perhaps TRBD1 (5 bases). CDR3 length equals 15 residues. V shed 2 bases and J shed 6 bases, with 16 bases lying between them. Per germline, CDR1 GTSNPN and CDR2 SVGIG (reference sequence). CDR3 amino acids: CAWSTFRDEAGELFF. The CDR3 DNA sequence: TGTGCCTGGAGTACATTCAGGGATGAAGCCGGGGAGCTGTTTTTT.

At least ten counts were recorded for this clonotype. CDR3 nucleotides: TGTGCCAGCAGTGAGCGAGTCGCCTCTGGAAACACCATATATTTT. Residues: CASSERVASGNTIYF. The chain uses TRBV2 and TRBJ1-3, with D unresolved. The V and J ends lost 3 bases and 0 bases respectively, with 9 bases between them. This CDR3 contains 15 residues. The germline CDR1 and CDR2 sequences are SNHLY and FYNNEI.

This clonotype was picked up many times. The V and J genes are TRBV12-3 or TRBV12-4 and TRBJ2-7; 7 bases fit TRBD1. There are 13 residues in the CDR3. With V trimmed by 6 bases and J by 6 bases, 8 bases remained unmatched. This chain's CDR3 is CASRLTGPGEQYF. The DNA of the CDR3 is TGTGCCAGCAGGCTGACAGGGCCTGGCGAGCAGTACTTC.

This clonotype was detected only a few times. The chain recombines TRBV9 with TRBJ1-1; D possibly corresponds to TRBD1 (5 bases). Germline V gene lookup returns CDR1 SGDLS and CDR2 YYNGEE. The CDR3 has 15 amino acids. V lost 0 bases to trimming and J lost 4 bases, with 13 bases between them. The DNA for the CDR3 is TGTGCCAGCAGCGTAGGGGGGACGGGGGGCACTGAAGCTTTCTTT. It translates to CASSVGGTGGTEAFF.

This clonotype has ten or more counts. This chain uses TRBV19 with TRBJ1-5, with TRBD1 matching 8 bases. Germline V lookup: CDR1 LNHDA, CDR2 SQIVND (reference sequence). With 5 bases clipped from V and 5 bases from J, the junction kept 2 bases outside the gene matches. The CDR3 contains 13 residues. The CDR3 nucleotides are TGTGCCAGTAGTTGGGACAGGCATCAGCCCCAGCATTTT. This translates into CASSWDRHQPQHF.

V usage is TRBV7-2 and J usage is TRBJ1-1; 7 nucleotides align to TRBD1. Germline lookup yields CDR1 SGHTA and CDR2 FQGNSA. With V trimmed by 3 bases and J by 4 bases, 5 bases remained unmatched. CDR3 length: 14 residues. The DNA for the CDR3 is TGTGCCAGCAGCTTCGACAGGGCTGCCACTGAAGCTTTCTTT. This sequence encodes CASSFDRAATEAFF.